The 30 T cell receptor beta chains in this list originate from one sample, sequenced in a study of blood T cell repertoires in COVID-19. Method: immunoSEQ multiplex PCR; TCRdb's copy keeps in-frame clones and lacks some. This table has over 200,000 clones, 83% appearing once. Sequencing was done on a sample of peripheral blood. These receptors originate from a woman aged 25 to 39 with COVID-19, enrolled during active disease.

CDR3 sequence (DNA): TGTGCCAGCAGTTACTCGAAGGAGGCGGAGGGAGAAAAACTGTTTTTT. Its protein product is CASSYSKEAEGEKLFF. This sequence joins TRBV6-2 or TRBV6-3 and TRBJ1-4; D call uncertain. The CDR3 totals 16 residues. Germline V gene lookup returns CDR1 MNHEY and CDR2 SVGEGT. V lost 0 bases and J 8 bases, leaving 16 bases between the germline ends.

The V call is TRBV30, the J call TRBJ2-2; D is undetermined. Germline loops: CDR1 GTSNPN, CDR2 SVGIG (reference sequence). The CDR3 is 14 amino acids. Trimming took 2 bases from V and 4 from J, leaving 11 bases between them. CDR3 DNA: TGTGCCTGGAGTTTGAGCGTCTTCACCGGGGAGCTGTTTTTT. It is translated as CAWSLSVFTGELFF.

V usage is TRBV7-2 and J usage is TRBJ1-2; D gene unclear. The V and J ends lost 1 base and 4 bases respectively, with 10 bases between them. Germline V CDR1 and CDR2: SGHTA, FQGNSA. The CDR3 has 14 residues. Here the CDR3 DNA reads TGTGCCAGCAGCTTAGATTTGGTGAGCTATGGCTACACCTTC. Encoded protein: CASSLDLVSYGYTF. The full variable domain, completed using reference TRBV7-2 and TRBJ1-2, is GAGVSQSPSNKVTEKGKDVELRCDPISGHTALYWYRQSLGQGLEFLIYFQGNSAPDKSGLPSDRFSAERTGGSVSTLTIQRTQQEDSAVYLCASSLDLVSYGYTFGSGTRLTVV.

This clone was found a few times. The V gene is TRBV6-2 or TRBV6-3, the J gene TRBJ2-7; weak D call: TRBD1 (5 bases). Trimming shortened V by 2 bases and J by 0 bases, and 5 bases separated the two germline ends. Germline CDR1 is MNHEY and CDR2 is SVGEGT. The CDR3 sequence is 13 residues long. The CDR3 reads CASSYDSSYEQYF. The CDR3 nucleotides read TGTGCCAGCAGTTACGACAGCTCCTACGAGCAGTACTTC.

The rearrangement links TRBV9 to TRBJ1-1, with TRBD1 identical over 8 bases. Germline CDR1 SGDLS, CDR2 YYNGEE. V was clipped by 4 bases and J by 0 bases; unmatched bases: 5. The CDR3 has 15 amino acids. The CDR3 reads CASSLAGGMNTEAFF. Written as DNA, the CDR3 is TGTGCCAGCAGCTTAGCAGGGGGCATGAACACTGAAGCTTTCTTT.

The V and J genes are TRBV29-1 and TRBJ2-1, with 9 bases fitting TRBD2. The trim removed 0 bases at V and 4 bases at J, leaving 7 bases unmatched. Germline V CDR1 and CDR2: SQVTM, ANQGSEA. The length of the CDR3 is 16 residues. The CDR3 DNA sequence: TGCAGCGTTGAAGAAGGGCGGGGGGGCAATTACAATGAGCAGTTCTTC. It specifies CSVEEGRGGNYNEQFF.

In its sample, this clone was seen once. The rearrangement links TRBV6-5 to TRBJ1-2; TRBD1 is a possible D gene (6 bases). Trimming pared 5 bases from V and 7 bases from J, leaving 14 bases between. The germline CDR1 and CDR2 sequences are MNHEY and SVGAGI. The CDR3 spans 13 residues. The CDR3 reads CASSNDGQFGYTF. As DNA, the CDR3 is TGTGCCAGCAGTAATGACGGACAGTTTGGCTACACCTTC.

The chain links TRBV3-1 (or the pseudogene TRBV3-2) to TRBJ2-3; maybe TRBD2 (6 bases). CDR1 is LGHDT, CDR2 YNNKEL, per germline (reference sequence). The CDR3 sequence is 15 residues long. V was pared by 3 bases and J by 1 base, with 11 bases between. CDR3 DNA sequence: TGTGCCAGCAGCCAGGGCCAGCGGGGCACAGATACGCAGTATTTT. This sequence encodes CASSQGQRGTDTQYF.

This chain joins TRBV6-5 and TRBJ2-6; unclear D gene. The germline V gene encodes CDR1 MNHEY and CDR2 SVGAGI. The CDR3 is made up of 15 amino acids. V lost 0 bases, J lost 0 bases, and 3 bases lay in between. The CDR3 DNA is TGTGCCAGCAGTTACTCCAGCTCTGGGGCCAACGTCCTGACTTTC. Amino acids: CASSYSSSGANVLTF.

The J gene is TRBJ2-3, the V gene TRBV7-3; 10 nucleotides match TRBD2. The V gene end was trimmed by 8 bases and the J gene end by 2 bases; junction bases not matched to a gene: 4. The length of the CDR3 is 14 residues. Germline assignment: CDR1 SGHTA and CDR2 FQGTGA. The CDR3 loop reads CASGSGRVTDTQYF. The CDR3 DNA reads TGTGCCAGCGGGAGCGGGAGGGTCACAGATACGCAGTATTTT. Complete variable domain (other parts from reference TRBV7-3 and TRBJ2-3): GAGVSQTPSNKVTEKGKYVELRCDPISGHTALYWYRQSLGQGPEFLIYFQGTGAADDSGLPNDRFFAVRPEGSVSTLKIQRTERGDSAVYLCASGSGRVTDTQYFGPGTRLTVL.

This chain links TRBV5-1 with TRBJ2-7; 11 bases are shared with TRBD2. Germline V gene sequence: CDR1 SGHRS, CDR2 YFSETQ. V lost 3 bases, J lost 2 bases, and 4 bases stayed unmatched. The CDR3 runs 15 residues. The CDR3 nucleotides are TGCGCCAGCAGCTCGAGACTAGCGGGGACCTACGAGCAGTACTTC. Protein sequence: CASSSRLAGTYEQYF.

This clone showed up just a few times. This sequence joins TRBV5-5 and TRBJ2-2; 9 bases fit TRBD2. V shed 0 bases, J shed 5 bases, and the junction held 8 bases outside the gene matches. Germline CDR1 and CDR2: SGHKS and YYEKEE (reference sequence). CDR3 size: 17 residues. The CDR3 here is CASSLVNSGSGTGELFF. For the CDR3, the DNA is TGTGCCAGCAGCTTGGTTAATAGCGGGAGCGGTACCGGGGAGCTGTTTTTT.

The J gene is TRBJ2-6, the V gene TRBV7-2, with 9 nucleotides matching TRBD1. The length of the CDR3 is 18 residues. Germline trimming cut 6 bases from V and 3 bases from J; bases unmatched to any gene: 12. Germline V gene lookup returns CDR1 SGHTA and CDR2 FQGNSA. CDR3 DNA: TGTGCCAGCAGGAAAATACAGGGGGCGCTAAATGGGGCCAACGTCCTGACTTTC. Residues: CASRKIQGALNGANVLTF.

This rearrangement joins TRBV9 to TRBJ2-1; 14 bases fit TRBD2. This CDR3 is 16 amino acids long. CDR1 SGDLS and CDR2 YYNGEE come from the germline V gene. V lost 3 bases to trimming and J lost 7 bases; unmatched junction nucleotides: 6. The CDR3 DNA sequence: TGTGCCAGCAGCGCCTGGACTAGCGGGAGGACAAATGAGCAGTTCTTC. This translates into CASSAWTSGRTNEQFF.

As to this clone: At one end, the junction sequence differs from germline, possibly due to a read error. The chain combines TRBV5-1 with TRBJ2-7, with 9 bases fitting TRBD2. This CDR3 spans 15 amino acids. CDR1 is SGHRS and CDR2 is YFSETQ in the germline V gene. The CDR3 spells CARSLGGGGSYEQYF. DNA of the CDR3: TGCGCCCGCAGCTTGGGCGGGGGGGGCTCCTACGAGCAGTACTTC.

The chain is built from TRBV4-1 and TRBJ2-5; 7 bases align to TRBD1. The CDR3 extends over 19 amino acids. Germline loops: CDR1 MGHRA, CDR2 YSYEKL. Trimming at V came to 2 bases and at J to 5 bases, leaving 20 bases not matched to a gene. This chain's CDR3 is CASSQSPGSGGLEKETQYF. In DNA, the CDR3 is TGCGCCAGCAGCCAATCCCCAGGGTCAGGGGGTTTAGAGAAGGAGACCCAGTACTTC.

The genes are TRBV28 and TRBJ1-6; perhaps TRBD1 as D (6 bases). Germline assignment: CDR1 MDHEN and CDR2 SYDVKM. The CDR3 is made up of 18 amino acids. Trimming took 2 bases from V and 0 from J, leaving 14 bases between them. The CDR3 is CASSLLARGSSYNSPLHF. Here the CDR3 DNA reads TGTGCCAGCAGTTTACTAGCCAGGGGAAGCTCCTATAATTCACCCCTCCACTTT. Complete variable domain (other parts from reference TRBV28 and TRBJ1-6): DVKVTQSSRYLVKRTGEKVFLECVQDMDHENMFWYRQDPGLGLRLIYFSYDVKMKEKGDIPEGYSVSREKKERFSLILESASTNQTSMYLCASSLLARGSSYNSPLHFGNGTRLTVT.

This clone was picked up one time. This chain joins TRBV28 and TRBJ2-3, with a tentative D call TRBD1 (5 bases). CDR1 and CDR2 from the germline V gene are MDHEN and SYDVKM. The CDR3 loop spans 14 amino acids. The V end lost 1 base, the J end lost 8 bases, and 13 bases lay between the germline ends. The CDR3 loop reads CASSLSYQGGTQYF. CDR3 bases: TGTGCCAGCAGTTTATCCTACCAGGGTGGTACGCAGTATTTT.

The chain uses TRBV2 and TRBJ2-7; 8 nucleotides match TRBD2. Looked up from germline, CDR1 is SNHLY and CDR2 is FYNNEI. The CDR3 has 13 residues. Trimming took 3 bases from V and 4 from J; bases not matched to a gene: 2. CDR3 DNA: TGTGCCAGCAGTGAGGAGCGGGGGTACGAGCAGTACTTC. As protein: CASSEERGYEQYF. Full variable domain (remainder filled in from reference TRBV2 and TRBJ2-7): EPEVTQTPSHQVTQMGQEVILRCVPISNHLYFYWYRQILGQKVEFLVSFYNNEISEKSEIFDDQFSVERPDGSNFTLKIRSTKLEDSAMYFCASSEERGYEQYFGPGTRLTVT.

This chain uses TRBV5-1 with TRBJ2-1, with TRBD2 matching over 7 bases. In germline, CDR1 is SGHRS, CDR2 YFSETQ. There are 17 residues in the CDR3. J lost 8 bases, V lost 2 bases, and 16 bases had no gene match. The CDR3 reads CASSLMGTNPGRDEQFF. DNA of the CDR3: TGCGCCAGCAGCTTAATGGGGACTAACCCGGGAAGGGATGAGCAGTTCTTC.

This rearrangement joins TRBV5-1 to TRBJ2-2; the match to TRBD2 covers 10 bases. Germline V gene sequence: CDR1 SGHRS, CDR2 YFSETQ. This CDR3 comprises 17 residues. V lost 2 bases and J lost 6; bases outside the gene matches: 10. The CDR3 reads CASSFSGGPGGPGELFF. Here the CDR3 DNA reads TGCGCCAGCAGCTTTAGCGGGGGGCCCGGGGGTCCCGGGGAGCTGTTTTTT. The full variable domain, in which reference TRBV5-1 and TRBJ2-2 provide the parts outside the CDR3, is KAGVTQTPRYLIKTRGQQVTLSCSPISGHRSVSWYQQTPGQGLQFLFEYFSETQRNKGNFPGRFSGRQFSNSRSEMNVSTLELGDSALYLCASSFSGGPGGPGELFFGEGSRLTVL.

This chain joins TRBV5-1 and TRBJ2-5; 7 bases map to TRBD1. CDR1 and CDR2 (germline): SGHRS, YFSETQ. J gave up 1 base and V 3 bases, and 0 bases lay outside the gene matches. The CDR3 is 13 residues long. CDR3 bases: TGCGCCAGCAGCTGGGACAGCCAAGAGACCCAGTACTTC. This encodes CASSWDSQETQYF.

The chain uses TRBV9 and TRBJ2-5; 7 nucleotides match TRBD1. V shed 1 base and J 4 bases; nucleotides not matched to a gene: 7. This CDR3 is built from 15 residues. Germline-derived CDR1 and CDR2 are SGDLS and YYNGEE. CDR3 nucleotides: TGTGCCAGCAGCGTATGGGACAGCTTATTAGAGACCCAGTACTTC. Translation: CASSVWDSLLETQYF.

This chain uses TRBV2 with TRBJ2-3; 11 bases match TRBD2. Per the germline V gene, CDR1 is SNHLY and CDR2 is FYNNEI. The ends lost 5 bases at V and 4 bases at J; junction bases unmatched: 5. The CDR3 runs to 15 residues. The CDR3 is CASSIAGGRSDTQYF. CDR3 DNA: TGTGCCAGCAGTATAGCGGGGGGGCGGTCAGATACGCAGTATTTT.

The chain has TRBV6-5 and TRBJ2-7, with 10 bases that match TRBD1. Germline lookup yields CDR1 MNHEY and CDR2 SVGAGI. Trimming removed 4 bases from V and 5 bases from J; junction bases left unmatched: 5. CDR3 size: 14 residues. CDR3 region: CASSFGTGDHEQYF. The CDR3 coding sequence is TGTGCCAGCAGTTTCGGGACAGGGGACCACGAGCAGTACTTC.

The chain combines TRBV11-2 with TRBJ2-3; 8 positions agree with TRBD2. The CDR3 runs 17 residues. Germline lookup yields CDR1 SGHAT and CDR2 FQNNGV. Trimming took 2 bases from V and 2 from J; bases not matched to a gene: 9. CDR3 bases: TGTGCCAGCAGCTTACAAGCGAGCGGGGGATACACAGATACGCAGTATTTT. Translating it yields CASSLQASGGYTDTQYF.

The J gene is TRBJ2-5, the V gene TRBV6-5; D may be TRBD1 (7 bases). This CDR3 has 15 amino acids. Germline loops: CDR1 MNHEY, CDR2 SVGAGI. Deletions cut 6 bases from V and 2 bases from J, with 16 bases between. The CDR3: CASSSGGLVQETQYF. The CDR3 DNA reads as TGTGCCAGCAGCTCAGGGGGGTTGGTACAAGAGACCCAGTACTTC.

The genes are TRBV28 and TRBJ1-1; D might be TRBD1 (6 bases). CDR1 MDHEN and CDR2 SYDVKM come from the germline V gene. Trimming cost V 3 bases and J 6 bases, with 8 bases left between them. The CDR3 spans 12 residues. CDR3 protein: CASSFGQSEAFF. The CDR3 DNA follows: TGTGCCAGCAGTTTCGGACAGTCTGAAGCTTTCTTT. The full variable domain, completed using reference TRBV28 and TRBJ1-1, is DVKVTQSSRYLVKRTGEKVFLECVQDMDHENMFWYRQDPGLGLRLIYFSYDVKMKEKGDIPEGYSVSREKKERFSLILESASTNQTSMYLCASSFGQSEAFFGQGTRLTVV.

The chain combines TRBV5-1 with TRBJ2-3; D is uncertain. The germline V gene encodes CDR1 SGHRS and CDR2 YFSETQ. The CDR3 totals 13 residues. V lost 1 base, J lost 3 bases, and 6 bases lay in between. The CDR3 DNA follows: TGCGCCAGCAGCTTGAGCCCTACAGATACGCAGTATTTT. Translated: CASSLSPTDTQYF.

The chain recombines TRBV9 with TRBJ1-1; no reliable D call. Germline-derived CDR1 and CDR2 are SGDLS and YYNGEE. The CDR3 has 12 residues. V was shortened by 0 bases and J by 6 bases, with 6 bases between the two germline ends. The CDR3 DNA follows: TGTGCCAGCAGCGTAGGCGGGGCTGAAGCTTTCTTT. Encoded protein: CASSVGGAEAFF.